Below are 21 T cell receptor beta chains sequenced from a single sample in a study of blood T cell repertoires in COVID-19. Here immunoSEQ multiplex PCR was the method, and the copy in TCRdb shows in-frame clones only, minus some. This sample has 40,000 to 45,000 clones, with more than 80% found just once. Material: peripheral blood. Receptor source: a man aged 50-59 years with COVID-19, enrolled during active disease.

The V gene is TRBV21-1, the J gene TRBJ1-5; TRBD1 is taken as the D call from the table, unchecked against the DNA. TRBV21-1 is recorded as a pseudogene. The CDR3 runs 15 residues. The CDR3 sequence: CASSKTGLYNQPQHF. Here the CDR3 DNA reads TGTGCCAGCAGCAAGACAGGGCTGTACAATCAGCCCCAGCATTTT.

The chain links TRBV4-1 to TRBJ2-5; 7 nucleotides match TRBD1. V shed 1 base and J 4 bases; nucleotides not matched to a gene: 15. The CDR3 length is 18 residues. From germline, CDR1 is MGHRA and CDR2 YSYEKL. CDR3 in amino acids: CASSQVGLYRQGPETQYF. DNA of the CDR3: TGCGCCAGCAGCCAAGTCGGTCTTTATAGACAGGGCCCAGAGACCCAGTACTTC.

The chain has TRBV7-9 and TRBJ1-4; D not resolved. Germline V lookup: CDR1 SEHNR, CDR2 FQNEAQ (reference sequence). V dropped 5 bases and J dropped 11 bases, with 15 bases sitting between them. CDR3 length: 13 amino acids. CDR3 region: CASSPGVGVKLFF. In DNA, the CDR3 is TGTGCCAGCAGCCCCGGGGTGGGTGTGAAACTGTTTTTT.

The chain joins TRBV19 to TRBJ2-7, with 7 bases that match TRBD2. Germline CDR1 is LNHDA and CDR2 is SQIVND (reference sequence). Trimming removed 5 bases from V and 0 bases from J; junction bases left unmatched: 10. The CDR3 length is 16 residues. CDR3 nucleotide sequence: TGTGCCAGTAGTTCTCCCCCGGGGGGAGTCTCCTACGAGCAGTACTTC. Translation gives CASSSPPGGVSYEQYF. The full variable domain, its missing parts supplied by reference TRBV19 and TRBJ2-7, is DGGITQSPKYLFRKEGQNVTLSCEQNLNHDAMYWYRQDPGQGLRLIYYSQIVNDFQKGDIAEGYSVSREKKESFPLTVTSAQKNPTAFYLCASSSPPGGVSYEQYFGPGTRLTVT.

The J gene is TRBJ2-2, the V gene TRBV9, with a tentative D call TRBD2 (5 bases). The V gene's germline CDR1 is SGDLS and CDR2 YYNGEE. Trimming removed 1 base at V and 1 base at J, with 11 bases between. The CDR3 length is 16 residues. DNA of the CDR3: TGTGCCAGCAGCGTAAGGAGCGGAGTGAACACCGGGGAGCTGTTTTTT. Translated, it gives CASSVRSGVNTGELFF.

This sequence joins TRBV30 and TRBJ2-2; 9 bases are a match to TRBD1. The germline CDR1 and CDR2 sequences are GTSNPN and SVGIG (reference sequence). The CDR3 runs to 18 residues. The trim removed 2 bases at V and 6 bases at J, leaving 16 bases unmatched. The chain's CDR3 is CAWSTARPGQGVPGELFF. CDR3 nucleotides: TGTGCCTGGAGTACCGCTCGCCCGGGACAGGGTGTACCCGGGGAGCTGTTTTTT.

The count of this clone is one. V and J are TRBV19 and TRBJ1-1; 7 nucleotides align to TRBD1. The CDR3 is made up of 15 amino acids. Germline V gene lookup returns CDR1 LNHDA and CDR2 SQIVND (reference sequence). Trimming at V came to 5 bases and at J to 4 bases, leaving 10 bases not matched to a gene. The CDR3: CASSAYRGVATEAFF. The DNA for the CDR3 is TGTGCCAGTAGTGCTTACAGGGGAGTTGCCACTGAAGCTTTCTTT.

In this sample, this clone turned up once. This chain connects TRBV21-1 to TRBJ2-5; the table gives TRBD2 as D, unverified against the DNA. TRBV21-1 counts as a pseudogene. CDR3 length: 13 amino acids. CDR3 nucleotides: TGTGCCAGCAGCAAGAGGCCTCAAGAGACCCAGTACTTC. Protein sequence: CASSKRPQETQYF.

This clone occurred a few times. This rearrangement joins TRBV18 to TRBJ2-7, with D possibly being TRBD2 (6 bases). CDR1 is KGHSH and CDR2 is LQKENI in the germline V gene. Trimming pared 3 bases from V and 2 bases from J, leaving 8 bases between. The CDR3 length is 13 residues. The CDR3 region is CASSPGSPYEQYF. In DNA form, the CDR3 reads TGTGCCAGCTCACCCGGGAGTCCCTACGAGCAGTACTTC.

This chain uses TRBV5-6 with TRBJ1-1, with a tentative D call TRBD1 (5 bases). The germline V gene has CDR1 SGHDT and CDR2 YYEEEE. Trimming took off 1 base at V and 5 bases at J, with 9 bases between the two ends. The CDR3 loop spans 13 amino acids. CDR3 loop: CASSLRGTTEAFF. The CDR3 region has the DNA TGTGCCAGCAGCTTGAGGGGAACGACTGAAGCTTTCTTT. The entire variable domain, with the rest obtained from reference TRBV5-6 and TRBJ1-1, is as follows: DAGVTQSPTHLIKTRGQQVTLRCSPKSGHDTVSWYQQALGQGPQFIFQYYEEEERQRGNFPDRFSGHQFPNYSSELNVNALLLGDSALYLCASSLRGTTEAFFGQGTRLTVV.

The rearrangement joins TRBV29-1 to TRBJ2-2; 8 nucleotides line up with TRBD2. The CDR3 runs to 14 residues. Germline trimming cut 4 bases from V and 0 bases from J; bases unmatched to any gene: 1. Germline CDR1 SQVTM, CDR2 ANQGSEA. CDR3 DNA sequence: TGCAGCGTTGTAGCGGGGACGAACACCGGGGAGCTGTTTTTT. Amino acids: CSVVAGTNTGELFF.

The rearrangement links TRBV12-3 or TRBV12-4 to TRBJ1-1; 9 nucleotides line up with TRBD1. V dropped 5 bases and J dropped 11; count of bases not matched to a gene: 9. The CDR3 length is 13 residues. Written as DNA, the CDR3 is TGTGCCAGCAGTGTGGACAGGGGAGCGAAGGCTTTCTTT. Amino acids: CASSVDRGAKAFF.

The rearrangement uses TRBV30 and TRBJ2-7; 12 bases match TRBD1. Unmatched junction bases numbered 8, after V lost 1 base and J lost 7 bases. There are 15 residues in the CDR3. Germline V gives CDR1 GTSNPN, CDR2 SVGIG (reference sequence). The CDR3 reads CAWSAGGTGGGEQYF. In nucleotides, the CDR3 is TGTGCCTGGAGTGCGGGCGGGACAGGGGGCGGTGAGCAGTACTTC.

This CDR3 is CASSLLAGGGQETQYF. In DNA, the CDR3 is TGTGCCAGCAGCTTACTTGCAGGGGGCGGGCAAGAGACCCAGTACTTC. The rearrangement uses TRBV7-7 and TRBJ2-5; 8 bases align to TRBD1. V lost 2 bases to trimming and J lost 2 bases; unmatched junction nucleotides: 7. Per the germline V gene, CDR1 is SSHAT and CDR2 is FNYEAQ (reference sequence). The CDR3 extends over 16 amino acids.

The chain has TRBV18 and TRBJ2-1; 8 bases match TRBD2. Looked up from germline, CDR1 is KGHSH and CDR2 is LQKENI. Trimming took 2 bases from V and 7 from J; bases not matched to a gene: 7. The CDR3 runs to 15 residues. The CDR3 nucleotides are TGTGCCAGCTCACCATTTGACACGGGAGGGAATGAGCAGTTCTTC. Protein: CASSPFDTGGNEQFF.

The CDR3 nucleotides read TGTGCCAGCAGCTCTCGAGGGGGGGAAGAGACCCAGTACTTC. As protein: CASSSRGGEETQYF. The chain is built from TRBV9 and TRBJ2-5, with D possibly matching TRBD2 (7 bases). Germline V lookup: CDR1 SGDLS, CDR2 YYNGEE. CDR3 length: 14 amino acids. Trimming took off 4 bases at V and 3 bases at J, with 13 bases between the two ends.

The rearrangement joins TRBV2 to TRBJ1-5; no reliable D call. Germline V CDR1 and CDR2: SNHLY, FYNNEI. V was trimmed by 4 bases and J by 0 bases, leaving 7 bases between them. This CDR3 has 14 amino acids. The CDR3 region is CASSGQYSNQPQHF. DNA for the CDR3: TGTGCCAGCAGTGGGCAATATAGCAATCAGCCCCAGCATTTT.

The chain is built from TRBV15 and TRBJ1-2, with D possibly TRBD1 on 5 matching bases. The germline V gene has CDR1 LNHNV and CDR2 YYDKDF (reference sequence). Trimming stripped 0 bases from V and 3 bases from J, with 20 bases between. The CDR3 totals 18 residues. CDR3 amino acids: CATSREGARRQSDYGYTF. The CDR3 DNA follows: TGTGCCACCAGCAGAGAAGGGGCACGCCGGCAGTCCGACTATGGCTACACCTTC.

This chain joins TRBV7-3 and TRBJ2-1; D is perhaps TRBD2 (6 bases). Trimming pared 5 bases from V and 4 bases from J, leaving 9 bases between. The CDR3 sequence is 13 residues long. CDR1 and CDR2 (germline): SGHTA, FQGTGA. In DNA, the CDR3 is TGTGCCAGCAGCATGACTAGTTACAATGAGCAGTTCTTC. Amino acid sequence: CASSMTSYNEQFF.

V usage is TRBV24-1 and J usage is TRBJ2-5; 11 positions match TRBD1. The CDR3 loop spans 16 amino acids. J gave up 4 bases and V 0 bases, and 3 bases lay outside the gene matches. Germline V gives CDR1 KGHDR, CDR2 SFDVKD. CDR3 in amino acids: CATSDLGDRGTETQYF. For the CDR3, the DNA is TGTGCCACCAGTGATTTGGGGGACAGGGGGACAGAGACCCAGTACTTC.

The chain links TRBV11-2 to TRBJ2-3; the D gene is possibly TRBD2 (5 bases). The CDR3 sequence is 14 residues long. Looked up from germline, CDR1 is SGHAT and CDR2 is FQNNGV. V lost 4 bases and J lost 0, with 8 bases in between. The CDR3 sequence: CASSSRTSTDTQYF. For the CDR3, the DNA is TGTGCCAGCAGCTCGCGGACTAGCACAGATACGCAGTATTTT.